These 18 T cell receptor beta chains share one sample of origin, sequenced in a study of Graves' ophthalmopathy and Graves' hyperthyroidism. Amplification of TCR beta CDR3 regions used RNA transcripts. Scientists carried out first-round RT-PCR using HTBI primers and then a second-round multiplex PCR. TCRdb redid the calling of the multiplex PCR reads with MiXCR, one entry per CDR3 protein. Of 660,000 or so distinct CDR3 sequences listed, just over 40% are singletons. The sample taken for sequencing was peripheral blood. The receptors were sampled from an adult man with Graves' ophthalmopathy.

This chain joins TRBV2 and TRBJ1-4, with TRBD1 as a possible D gene (6 bases). With 2 bases removed from V and 13 bases from J, the gap between germline ends came to 14 bases. This CDR3 region has 13 residues. The germline gives CDR1 SNHLY, CDR2 FYNNEI. In DNA form, the CDR3 reads TGTGCCAGCAGTGAACGGGGGGCAAGTGCACTGTTTTTT. Translated: CASSERGASALFF.

At least ten counts were recorded for this clonotype. This chain uses TRBV15 with TRBJ1-2, with 10 bases fitting TRBD1. Germline V CDR1 and CDR2: LNHNV, YYDKDF (reference sequence). V was pared by 1 base and J by 3 bases, with 5 bases of the junction left unmatched. The CDR3 consists of 16 residues. The CDR3 DNA follows: TGTGCCACCAGCAGAGGGTTCGGACAGGGGGACTATGGCTACACCTTC. Its translation: CATSRGFGQGDYGYTF.

This clonotype was seen ten or more times. The chain employs TRBV29-1 and TRBJ2-2; D may match TRBD1 or TRBD2 (5 bases each). The CDR3 consists of 13 residues. Trimming pared 6 bases from V and 4 bases from J, leaving 12 bases between. Per germline, CDR1 SQVTM and CDR2 ANQGSEA. The CDR3 loop is CSVGTRLTGELFF. CDR3 nucleotides: TGCAGCGTCGGGACCCGGCTCACCGGGGAGCTGTTTTTT.

This clonotype was seen repeatedly, ten times or more. J is TRBJ1-6 and V is TRBV7-9, with 8 bases lining up with TRBD1. From germline, CDR1 is SEHNR and CDR2 FQNEAQ (reference sequence). This CDR3 spans 14 amino acids. V gave up 5 bases and J gave up 9 bases; unmatched junction bases: 6. The CDR3 sequence is CASSDQGAGSPLHF. The CDR3 nucleotides are TGTGCCAGCAGCGACCAGGGGGCTGGTTCACCCCTCCACTTT.

This chain connects TRBV10-3 to TRBJ2-5; D not certain. Germline assignment: CDR1 ENHRY and CDR2 SYGVKD. V was cut by 3 bases and J by 2 bases, with 10 bases left in between. There are 14 residues in the CDR3. CDR3 nucleotides: TGTGCCATCAGTGAAGGGCAGCGACAAGAGACCCAGTACTTC. It yields the protein CAISEGQRQETQYF.

This clonotype has just a few counts. The chain recombines TRBV5-1 with TRBJ2-2; D unclear. This CDR3 spans 15 amino acids. Germline values: CDR1 SGHRS, CDR2 YFSETQ. The V and J ends lost 4 bases and 6 bases respectively, with 16 bases between them. The CDR3 spells CASSTEHPRSGELFF. CDR3 DNA: TGCGCCAGCAGCACCGAACACCCCCGGTCCGGGGAGCTGTTTTTT.

This clonotype was observed many times. V is TRBV9 and J is TRBJ1-5, with D perhaps TRBD1 (6 bases). Trimming took 3 bases from V and 5 from J, leaving 15 bases between them. The CDR3 extends over 15 amino acids. Germline V gene lookup returns CDR1 SGDLS and CDR2 YYNGEE. As DNA, the CDR3 is TGTGCCAGCAGCGGAACAGGGCTCCAGGATCAGCCCCAGCATTTT. Its translation is CASSGTGLQDQPQHF. Supplemented by reference TRBV9 and TRBJ1-5, the full variable domain reads DSGVTQTPKHLITATGQRVTLRCSPRSGDLSVYWYQQSLDQGLQFLIQYYNGEERAKGNILERFSAQQFPDLHSELNLSSLELGDSALYFCASSGTGLQDQPQHFGDGTRLSIL.

This clonotype appeared once. This rearrangement joins TRBV7-2 to TRBJ1-5, with D possibly being TRBD1 (6 bases). CDR1 and CDR2 (germline): SGHTA, FQGNSA. This CDR3 is 14 amino acids long. Trimming left V 1 base short and J 14 bases short, with 18 bases between. Here the CDR3 reads CASSLVRGGPNEHF. For the CDR3, the DNA is TGTGCCAGCAGCTTAGTTCGGGGGGGCCCTAACGAGCATTTT.

The chain combines TRBV29-1 with TRBJ1-1, with 7 bases aligning to TRBD1. The V segment lost 8 bases and the J segment 4 bases; nucleotides outside the gene matches: 19. CDR3 length equals 16 residues. Germline CDR1 and CDR2: SQVTM and ANQGSEA. CDR3 DNA sequence: TGCAGCTTGGAACCGGGCAGGGGGACGAGTAGCACTGAAGCTTTCTTT. Translated, it gives CSLEPGRGTSSTEAFF.

About this clonotype itself: With a much larger clone just one base away, this may be a read error. CDR3 in amino acids: CASTTGGGYGYTF. CDR3 nucleotides: TGTGCCAGCACAACAGGGGGAGGCTATGGCTACACCTTC. The V call is TRBV12-3 or TRBV12-4, the J call TRBJ1-2, with 8 nucleotides matching TRBD1. CDR3 length equals 13 residues. V was pared by 7 bases and J by 4 bases, with 5 bases of the junction left unmatched.

This clonotype was recorded many times. In DNA form, the CDR3 reads TGCAGTGCTACGACAGGGGACCAGCCCCAGCATTTT. Protein: CSATTGDQPQHF. The chain is built from TRBV20-1 and TRBJ1-5, with 8 bases matching TRBD1. J was trimmed by 7 bases and V by 4 bases; bases with no gene match: 3. CDR3 length equals 12 residues. CDR1 is DFQATT and CDR2 is SNEGSKA in the germline V gene (reference sequence).

The gene calls are TRBV5-4 and TRBJ1-3; D possibly corresponds to TRBD1 (6 bases). Germline CDR1 and CDR2: SGHNT and YYREEE (reference sequence). Trimming cost V 4 bases and J 3 bases, with 11 bases left between them. The CDR3 is made up of 14 amino acids. The DNA of the CDR3 is TGTGCCAGCAGCATACAGGGAAATGGAAACACCATATATTTT. Translating gives CASSIQGNGNTIYF.

The genes are TRBV7-3 and TRBJ1-1, with D uncertain. The germline V and J ends were trimmed by 6 bases and 0 bases, with 14 bases remaining between them. The germline CDR1 and CDR2 sequences are SGHTA and FQGTGA. The CDR3 consists of 15 residues. CDR3 nucleotides: TGTGCCAGCAGTTCGCAACCGACGGTGAACACTGAAGCTTTCTTT. It translates to CASSSQPTVNTEAFF.

The chain joins TRBV24-1 to TRBJ2-5; D gene ambiguous. The CDR3 consists of 14 residues. Germline-derived CDR1 and CDR2 are KGHDR and SFDVKD. Trimming stripped 7 bases from V and 7 bases from J, with 18 bases between. CDR3 DNA sequence: TGTGCCACCAGAAACAGCCAAGATAAGGTGACCCAGTACTTC. It codes for CATRNSQDKVTQYF.

This clonotype was detected only once. The chain couples TRBV24-1 to TRBJ2-2; 7 bases fit TRBD1. V trimming: 4 bases; J trimming: 3 bases; junction bases outside the gene matches: 13. Per the germline V gene, CDR1 is KGHDR and CDR2 is SFDVKD. The CDR3 sequence is 18 residues long. CDR3 amino acids: CATSDWTGGHGYTGELFF. Written as DNA, the CDR3 is TGTGCCACCAGTGACTGGACAGGCGGACATGGCTACACCGGGGAGCTGTTTTTT.

This clonotype appeared a few times. This sequence joins TRBV5-6 and TRBJ1-3; D is unresolved. Germline assignment: CDR1 SGHDT and CDR2 YYEEEE. The CDR3 extends over 14 amino acids. V was pared by 2 bases and J by 2 bases, with 8 bases between. CDR3 bases: TGTGCCAGCAGCTTTATCACAGCTGGAAACACCATATATTTT. It is translated as CASSFITAGNTIYF.

Notes on this clonotype: This may stem from a read error, because a much larger clone lies one nucleotide away. The V call is TRBV12-3 or TRBV12-4, the J call TRBJ1-1, with D possibly matching TRBD1 (5 bases). The CDR3 runs to 11 residues. V was pared by 8 bases and J by 6 bases, with 10 bases between. The CDR3, as DNA: TGTGCCAGCTCAGGGTGGGCTGAAGCTTTCTTT. Translated: CASSGWAEAFF.

The chain couples TRBV10-3 to TRBJ2-7, with a weak D call TRBD2 (5 bases). Trimming cost V 5 bases and J 6 bases, with 17 bases left between them. This CDR3 comprises 14 residues. From germline, CDR1 is ENHRY and CDR2 SYGVKD. The CDR3 DNA follows: TGTGCCATCAGTCCCAGAGAGGGCCGTCGCGAGCAGTACTTC. It translates to CAISPREGRREQYF.